The subject of this entry is one T cell receptor beta chain. J was trimmed by 7 bases and V by 5 bases; bases with no gene match: 14. The CDR3 contains 15 residues. CDR1 and CDR2 from the germline V gene are LNHNV and YYDKDF (reference sequence). This entry belongs to a study of blood T cell repertoires in COVID-19. Study summary: Whether acute or convalescent, the COVID-19 samples came from the United States, Italy and Spain. In each case, the material was cDNA or gDNA derived from T cells, B-cell-depleted T cells, or PBMCs.

The repertoire was sequenced with immunoSEQ multiplex PCR; TCRdb's copy has only in-frame clones and lacks some. Here the sample spans under 550,000 clones, over 85% being singletons. Seattle-derived patients entered the study during active infection and were followed longitudinally. The specimen was peripheral blood. V gene TRBV15 combines with J gene TRBJ2-7; TRBD1 matches at 7 bases. The receptor comes from a young man with COVID-19, enrolled during active disease. CDR3 loop: CATSFRRDSPIEQYF. CDR3 sequence (DNA): TGTGCCACCAGCTTCCGTAGGGACAGCCCCATTGAGCAGTACTTC.